The 23 T cell receptor beta chains reported below all come from one sample, sequenced in a study of Tregs in tolerant kidney transplant recipients (dated by TCRdb to between 2019 and 2020). Libraries were built with the immunoSEQ multiplex PCR assay. Imported from immuneACCESS, the table was reduced by TCRdb to in-frame sequences with V and J called. These copies leave out some clones; in studies compared against another copy, an unresolved V gene accounts for under half, and the cause of the remainder is not known. This sample is represented by around 70,000 clones; around nine tenths of them were singletons. 11% of the sample comes from the top ten. The intended sense of this specimen's time point label: blood sample drawn before combined kidney and bone marrow transplant. The sequencing used CD8+ T cells from blood, collected before the transplant. These receptors were collected from a human donor who received a combined kidney and bone marrow transplant.

V is TRBV27 and J is TRBJ2-7, with D possibly being TRBD1 (5 bases). The CDR3 length is 14 residues. The V gene's germline CDR1 is MNHEY and CDR2 SMNVEV (reference sequence). The germline V and J ends were trimmed by 2 bases and 4 bases, with 12 bases remaining between them. CDR3 amino acids: CASSLLGPDYEQYF. The CDR3 DNA reads as TGTGCCAGCAGTTTACTGGGGCCGGATTACGAGCAGTACTTC.

This chain links TRBV7-2 with TRBJ2-2, with TRBD2 matching over 10 bases. V lost 1 base, J lost 3 bases, and 11 bases stayed unmatched. This CDR3 is built from 19 residues. In germline, CDR1 is SGHTA, CDR2 FQGNSA. CDR3 sequence: CASSLVSLAGARDTGELFF. In nucleotides, the CDR3 is TGTGCCAGCAGCTTAGTTTCCCTAGCGGGGGCCCGTGACACCGGGGAGCTGTTTTTT.

A single count supports this clone. This chain uses TRBV27 with TRBJ2-1; TRBD1 agrees at 12 bases. The V segment lost 5 bases and the J segment 8 bases; nucleotides outside the gene matches: 10. There are 16 residues in the CDR3. The germline CDR1 and CDR2 sequences are MNHEY and SMNVEV (reference sequence). This CDR3 is CASSPVFGTGGDEQFF. As DNA, the CDR3 is TGTGCCAGCAGTCCGGTTTTCGGGACAGGGGGCGATGAGCAGTTCTTC.

The chain uses TRBV7-5 and TRBJ2-7; TRBD1 is the table's D call, not checked against the DNA. TRBV7-5 is a pseudogene locus. The CDR3 spans 15 residues. The CDR3 DNA reads TGTGTCAGAAGCTCTAGGCTGCACAGGGCCTACGAGCAGTACTTC. The encoded protein is CVRSSRLHRAYEQYF.

The V gene is TRBV27, the J gene TRBJ1-2; the match to TRBD1 covers 8 bases. J lost 4 bases, V lost 3 bases, and 10 bases had no gene match. Germline CDR1 MNHEY, CDR2 SMNVEV (reference sequence). This CDR3 is 16 amino acids long. The CDR3 loop reads CASSFSGQGSSYGYTF. The CDR3 DNA is TGTGCCAGCAGTTTCTCCGGACAGGGTAGCAGCTATGGCTACACCTTC.

The sample holds one count of this clone. This chain joins TRBV7-9 and TRBJ2-5; 8 nucleotides line up with TRBD2. Gene TRBJ2-7 matches the end of the DNA better, so the J call may be wrong. The CDR3 extends over 14 amino acids. The germline CDR1 and CDR2 sequences are SEHNR and FQNEAQ (reference sequence). This chain's CDR3 is CASSFREGSYEQYF. The CDR3 region has the DNA TGTGCCAGCAGCTTTCGGGAGGGTTCCTACGAGCAGTACTTC.

The CDR3: CASSVFLAGHEQFF. CDR3 DNA sequence: TGTGCCAGCAGCGTATTCCTAGCGGGACATGAGCAGTTCTTC. The chain recombines TRBV11-3 with TRBJ2-1, with TRBD2 identical over 9 bases. The CDR3 loop spans 14 amino acids. Germline lookup yields CDR1 SGHNT and CDR2 YENEEA. Trimming took 5 bases from V and 8 from J; bases not matched to a gene: 7.

The V and J genes are TRBV4-2 and TRBJ2-1, with TRBD2 matching 13 bases. Germline CDR1 reads LGHNA; CDR2 reads YNFKEQ. The CDR3 covers 16 residues. V lost 4 bases and J lost 8; bases outside the gene matches: 8. CDR3 in amino acids: CASSPGTSGAVDEQFF. Written as DNA, the CDR3 is TGTGCCAGCAGCCCTGGGACTAGCGGGGCTGTAGATGAGCAGTTCTTC.

V gene TRBV30 combines with J gene TRBJ1-2; D possibly corresponds to TRBD1 (6 bases). Germline V gives CDR1 GTSNPN, CDR2 SVGIG (reference sequence). CDR3 length equals 16 residues. V dropped 0 bases and J dropped 1 base, with 15 bases sitting between them. The CDR3 protein is CAWSVLGTYVNYGYTF. CDR3 nucleotides: TGTGCCTGGAGTGTACTCGGGACATATGTTAACTATGGCTACACCTTC.

The J gene is TRBJ1-2, the V gene TRBV19; 8 nucleotides agree with TRBD1. The CDR3 is 15 amino acids. The trim removed 5 bases at V and 5 bases at J, leaving 10 bases unmatched. Germline CDR1 reads LNHDA; CDR2 reads SQIVND (reference sequence). DNA of the CDR3: TGTGCCAGTAGTTCTACAGGGGGGCCGGGATATGGCTACACCTTC. It specifies CASSSTGGPGYGYTF.

The chain couples TRBV30 to TRBJ2-7; D remains unclear. The CDR3 has 11 residues. The germline CDR1 and CDR2 sequences are GTSNPN and SVGIG (reference sequence). V lost 4 bases, J lost 2 bases, and 6 bases lay in between. The CDR3 DNA is TGTGCCTGGATAACAACCTACGAGCAGTACTTC. Translating gives CAWITTYEQYF.

The chain couples TRBV9 to TRBJ2-1, with 10 nucleotides matching TRBD2. The J segment lost 5 bases and the V segment lost 6 bases, leaving 5 bases of the junction unmatched. CDR1 is SGDLS and CDR2 is YYNGEE in the germline V gene. The CDR3 has 14 amino acids. The CDR3 is CASTRTSGNNEQFF. In DNA form, the CDR3 reads TGTGCCAGCACACGGACTAGCGGTAACAATGAGCAGTTCTTC.

This clone was seen a handful of times. This chain uses TRBV19 with TRBJ1-2; 10 nucleotides align to TRBD1. This CDR3 region has 15 residues. CDR1 is LNHDA and CDR2 is SQIVND in the germline V gene (reference sequence). With V trimmed by 5 bases and J by 5 bases, 8 bases remained unmatched. The CDR3 nucleotides are TGTGCCAGTAGTGATCTGACAGGGGGCGGGTATGGCTACACCTTC. It translates to CASSDLTGGGYGYTF. Based on the CDR3 plus reference TRBV19 and TRBJ1-2, the full variable domain is DGGITQSPKYLFRKEGQNVTLSCEQNLNHDAMYWYRQDPGQGLRLIYYSQIVNDFQKGDIAEGYSVSREKKESFPLTVTSAQKNPTAFYLCASSDLTGGGYGYTFGSGTRLTVV.

The V call is TRBV2, the J call TRBJ2-1; 12 bases map to TRBD1. V was pared by 9 bases and J by 9 bases, with 6 bases of the junction left unmatched. CDR1 and CDR2 (germline): SNHLY, FYNNEI. The CDR3 runs 13 residues. The CDR3 bases are TGTGCCAGGCAGGGGGACAGGGGGCTTGAGCAGTTCTTC. It encodes CARQGDRGLEQFF.

This chain links TRBV30 with TRBJ1-6; TRBD1 agrees at 11 bases. There are 15 residues in the CDR3. Germline V lookup: CDR1 GTSNPN, CDR2 SVGIG (reference sequence). Unmatched junction bases numbered 12, after V lost 8 bases and J lost 9 bases. CDR3 DNA: TGTGCCCACCGTCGGACAGGGGGCTTGGGTTCACCCCTCCACTTT. Its translation is CAHRRTGGLGSPLHF.

The chain links TRBV30 to TRBJ1-2, with D possibly TRBD1 on 6 matching bases. CDR1 GTSNPN and CDR2 SVGIG come from the germline V gene (reference sequence). V lost 5 bases to trimming and J lost 5 bases, with 24 bases between them. The CDR3 runs 16 residues. CDR3 sequence: CAWGRALRGQTYGYTF. The CDR3 nucleotides are TGTGCCTGGGGAAGGGCGTTAAGGGGACAAACTTATGGCTACACCTTC.

The gene calls are TRBV7-2 and TRBJ2-6; D may be TRBD2 (6 bases). V lost 4 bases, J lost 0 bases, and 19 bases lay in between. This CDR3 contains 19 residues. Germline loops: CDR1 SGHTA, CDR2 FQGNSA. Written as DNA, the CDR3 is TGTGCCAGCAGCTGGCCCGGGGGTGAGGGAGGCTCTGGGGCCAACGTCCTGACTTTC. This sequence encodes CASSWPGGEGGSGANVLTF. Drawing the rest from reference TRBV7-2 and TRBJ2-6, the complete variable domain is GAGVSQSPSNKVTEKGKDVELRCDPISGHTALYWYRQSLGQGLEFLIYFQGNSAPDKSGLPSDRFSAERTGGSVSTLTIQRTQQEDSAVYLCASSWPGGEGGSGANVLTFGAGSRLTVL.

The J gene is TRBJ2-5, the V gene TRBV27, with TRBD2 matching over 9 bases. The CDR3 is made up of 15 amino acids. Germline-derived CDR1 and CDR2 are MNHEY and SMNVEV (reference sequence). The V and J ends lost 2 bases and 2 bases, in that order; junction bases with no gene match: 3. In DNA form, the CDR3 reads TGTGCCAGCAGTTTAGCGGGGGGGACTCAAGAGACCCAGTACTTC. Encoded protein: CASSLAGGTQETQYF.

In DNA, the CDR3 is TGTGCCAGCAGCCGCGGACACGGCTACGAGCAGTACTTC. As protein: CASSRGHGYEQYF. This chain joins TRBV7-7 and TRBJ2-7, with D maybe TRBD1 (5 bases). Trimming cost V 5 bases and J 3 bases, with 11 bases left between them. Germline CDR1 reads SSHAT; CDR2 reads FNYEAQ (reference sequence). The CDR3 contains 13 residues.

The rearrangement uses TRBV19 and TRBJ1-1; D is perhaps TRBD1 (5 bases). There are 14 residues in the CDR3. Germline lookup yields CDR1 LNHDA and CDR2 SQIVND (reference sequence). V was cut by 6 bases and J by 3 bases, with 14 bases left in between. The CDR3 DNA follows: TGTGCCAGTAGCTCGGAGACAGACTACACTGAAGCTTTCTTT. It codes for CASSSETDYTEAFF.

In nucleotides, the CDR3 is TGTGCCAGCAGCTTAATTTTAAATTACTTCAATGAGCAGTTCTTC. Protein sequence: CASSLILNYFNEQFF. The rearrangement uses TRBV7-9 and TRBJ2-1; D not resolved. The CDR3 spans 15 residues. The V end was cut by 2 bases, the J end by 6 bases, with 14 bases between. Per the germline V gene, CDR1 is SEHNR and CDR2 is FQNEAQ (reference sequence).

The J gene is TRBJ2-5, the V gene TRBV4-2; a possible D gene is TRBD1 (5 bases). Deletions cut 1 base from V and 0 bases from J, with 9 bases between. Per the germline V gene, CDR1 is LGHNA and CDR2 is YNFKEQ. This CDR3 spans 15 amino acids. The CDR3 loop reads CASSQVAGYQETQYF. The CDR3 region has the DNA TGTGCCAGCAGCCAAGTGGCAGGGTACCAAGAGACCCAGTACTTC.

This chain connects TRBV6-1 to TRBJ2-2; 11 bases align to TRBD1. The CDR3 is 19 residues long. The ends lost 4 bases at V and 3 bases at J; junction bases unmatched: 13. CDR1 and CDR2 (germline): MNHNS, SASEGT. The CDR3 loop is CASSGPRTGGVQDTGELFF. CDR3 nucleotides: TGTGCCAGCAGTGGCCCTCGGACAGGGGGCGTACAGGACACCGGGGAGCTGTTTTTT.